These 9 T cell receptor beta chains were all obtained from the same sample, sequenced in a study of molecular identifiers for immune sequencing clone quantification. TCRdb re-called the PCR reads through MiXCR, storing one row per CDR3 protein. The sample carries about 510,000 distinct CDR3 sequences, around 25% recorded once. The sequencing sample was made of naive CD8+ T cells from blood, with Jurkat cell RNA spiked in. As to subset: FACS-sorted CD8+CD4-CCR7+CD45RA+ naive T cells. The receptors here all came from a human donor in good health. Some libraries in this study had Jurkat cell RNA spiked in.

This rearrangement joins TRBV29-1 to TRBJ2-7; D may match TRBD1 or TRBD2 (5 bases each). Trimming cost V 5 bases and J 0 bases, with 8 bases left between them. The CDR3 has 12 residues. Looked up from germline, CDR1 is SQVTM and CDR2 is ANQGSEA. DNA of the CDR3: TGCAGCGTTAGGGACGGCTCCTACGAGCAGTACTTC. It yields the protein CSVRDGSYEQYF.

On this clonotype: This may arise from a read error, as a much more abundant clone is one base away. This chain uses TRBV12-3 or TRBV12-4 with TRBJ1-5; TRBD1 agrees at 9 bases. CDR3 length equals 15 residues. Trimming at V came to 1 base and at J to 7 bases, leaving 5 bases not matched to a gene. DNA for the CDR3: TGTGCCAGCAGTTTAGACGGACAGGGGCCGCAGCCCCAGCATTTT. Its translation is CASSLDGQGPQPQHF.

This chain connects TRBV2 to TRBJ1-1; D is ambiguous. Germline CDR1 SNHLY, CDR2 FYNNEI. CDR3 length: 14 amino acids. With 3 bases removed from V and 6 bases from J, the gap between germline ends came to 14 bases. This CDR3 is CASSDFLVLSEAFF. In DNA, the CDR3 is TGTGCCAGCAGTGACTTCCTCGTCTTGTCTGAAGCTTTCTTT.

This clonotype was detected many times. The chain combines TRBV7-8 with TRBJ1-3; D unclear. This CDR3 has 15 amino acids. Germline V lookup: CDR1 SGHVS, CDR2 FQNEAQ. The ends were cut back, 4 bases at V and 4 bases at J, with 14 bases in the middle. This CDR3 reads CASSSQAATGNTIYF. The CDR3 coding sequence is TGTGCCAGCAGCTCCCAGGCGGCGACGGGAAACACCATATATTTT.

About this clonotype: Just one base apart from a much larger clone, this may be a read error. The chain recombines TRBV10-3 with TRBJ2-6; D is perhaps TRBD1 (5 bases). CDR3 length equals 13 residues. CDR1 and CDR2 from the germline V gene are ENHRY and SYGVKD. CDR3 region: CAVHGPGADVLTF. The DNA for the CDR3 is TGTGCCGTCCACGGGCCTGGGGCCGACGTCCTGACTTTC.

Details on this clonotype: A clone one base away is much larger, so this may be a read error. The J gene is TRBJ2-5, the V gene TRBV7-8, with a possible D match to TRBD1 (5 bases). V was shortened by 1 base and J by 4 bases, with 16 bases between the two germline ends. The germline CDR1 and CDR2 sequences are SGHVS and FQNEAQ. The CDR3 sequence is 16 residues long. CDR3 bases: TGTGCCAGCAGCTTAGAGCCGGCAGGGTCCCGAGAGACCCAGTACTTC. This codes for CASSLEPAGSRETQYF.

Turning to this clonotype: A much larger clone lies one base from this, so it may be a read error. This chain connects TRBV3-1 to TRBJ2-7, with a possible D match to TRBD2 (5 bases). This CDR3 is 13 amino acids long. The germline V gene encodes CDR1 LGHDT and CDR2 YNNKEL (reference sequence). CDR3 sequence reads: CVSSPYRGHEQYF. The CDR3 coding sequence is TGTGTCAGCAGCCCCTACCGGGGTCACGAGCAGTACTTC.

This sequence joins TRBV12-3 or TRBV12-4 and TRBJ2-1; 8 nucleotides match TRBD2. Trimming took 5 bases from V and 8 from J; bases not matched to a gene: 17. The CDR3 length is 17 residues. CDR3 loop: CASSPAPTGGPDDEQFF. The CDR3 DNA reads as TGTGCCAGCAGTCCCGCCCCAACGGGAGGGCCTGATGATGAGCAGTTCTTC.

This clonotype came up a few times. The rearrangement uses TRBV6-5 and TRBJ2-5; TRBD2 might be the D (6 bases). The CDR3 length is 14 residues. CDR1 and CDR2 from the germline V gene are MNHEY and SVGAGI. Trimming left V 2 bases short and J 3 bases short, with 10 bases between. This chain's CDR3 is CASSYTVAEETQYF. CDR3 nucleotides: TGTGCCAGCAGTTACACCGTAGCGGAAGAGACCCAGTACTTC.